Reported below is one T cell receptor beta chain. This clone was found a few times. The target of this receptor is not known. Base quality data are lacking; no much larger clone is found one base away. The method behind the library was PCR. The instrument given in TCRdb is Illumina HiSeq 4000. High-throughput sequencing was used to profile the TCR beta-chain CDR3 region of every patient. The published analysis was carried out like this. Drawing on CDR3 differences between clinicopathological groups, the researchers built a classifier meant to tell apart patients with distant-metastatic papillary thyroid cancer. Repertoire diversity was assessed with the Shannon index, and tumor-blood repertoire similarity with the Morisita-Horn index. The public reads were reanalyzed by TCRdb: fastp trimming at Q25, MiXCR alignment, in-frame beta chains only. TCRdb assigned the V and J calls; the authors' analysis was not used. The sample data list some 31,000 clones, and about 4.1% of these were observed just once. The ten top clones hold around 20% of the sample.

No patient had received any treatment before thyroid surgery. Using T-cell receptor beta sequencing, the researchers looked back retrospectively at clinical samples from patients, gathered between the early 2010s and the late 2010s. V loses 6 bases of germline sequence and J loses 10 bases, and the interval between the two ends is 12 bases. Measured from the cysteine to the phenylalanine, the CDR3 is 11 residues long. The DNA shown is the 33-base CDR3, in frame from base 1. Per the germline V gene, SNHLY is the CDR1 and FYNNEI is the CDR2. These data belong to a study of metastatic and nonmetastatic thyroid tumors (TCRdb year 2020). About the full investigation: Repertoires from peripheral blood and from tumor or nodule tissue samples of malignant and benign thyroid patients were compared.

The paper as a whole reports these results and caveats: In both blood and tumor samples, TCR beta diversity was reported to be significantly higher in malignant tumors than in benign nodules.

The chain joins TRBV2 to TRBJ1-1, and TRBD1 may be the D gene, going by 6 matching bases. This receptor was obtained from a female donor with papillary thyroid cancer or a benign thyroid nodule (not recorded which). Some clones in this sample may be carry-over from other donors' samples. The sample taken for sequencing was blood. The CDR3 in this case is CASSLQGGAFF. The sequenced DNA: TGTGCCAGCAGCTTACAGGGTGGAGCTTTCTTT.